The 11 T cell receptor beta chains below come from one sample, sequenced in a study of T cells in Graves' hyperthyroidism and ophthalmopathy. RNA transcripts were the template for amplifying TCR beta CDR3 regions. A first-round RT-PCR of the TCR CDR3 used the HTBI primer set. TCRdb reanalysed the multiplex PCR reads using MiXCR and keeps one entry per CDR3 protein. The table lists about 600,000 distinct CDR3 sequences, 14% of them singletons. Sequencing used blood. These receptors were taken from a woman younger than 30 with Graves' ophthalmopathy.

The table lists this clonotype with many counts. The CDR3 loop reads CASTRRGLAASTDTQYF. DNA of the CDR3: TGTGCCAGCACCCGGAGAGGACTAGCGGCTAGCACAGATACGCAGTATTTT. The gene calls are TRBV27 and TRBJ2-3; 10 bases agree with TRBD2. J was trimmed by 0 bases and V by 7 bases; bases with no gene match: 10. CDR1 is MNHEY and CDR2 is SMNVEV in the germline V gene (reference sequence). CDR3 length equals 17 residues.

This clonotype was detected ten times or more. The J gene is TRBJ1-2, the V gene TRBV30; the match to TRBD1 covers 7 bases. The CDR3 contains 13 residues. V gave up 6 bases and J gave up 4 bases; unmatched junction bases: 8. The germline CDR1 and CDR2 sequences are GTSNPN and SVGIG (reference sequence). CDR3 region: CACDREYPYGYTF. The CDR3 region has the DNA TGTGCCTGTGACAGGGAATATCCCTATGGCTACACCTTC.

At least ten counts were recorded for this clonotype. J is TRBJ1-1 and V is TRBV27, with 9 bases lining up with TRBD1. Per the germline V gene, CDR1 is MNHEY and CDR2 is SMNVEV (reference sequence). The CDR3 spans 13 residues. Trimming at V came to 9 bases and at J to 5 bases, leaving 7 bases not matched to a gene. CDR3 bases: TGTGCCAGTTCGACAGGGGGTTGGACTGAAGCTTTCTTT. Translating gives CASSTGGWTEAFF.

This clonotype came up a few times. The chain links TRBV20-1 to TRBJ1-4; no clear D. The germline gives CDR1 DFQATT, CDR2 SNEGSKA (reference sequence). CDR3 size: 15 residues. The ends were cut back, 3 bases at V and 8 bases at J, with 19 bases in the middle. For the CDR3, the DNA is TGCAGTGCTAGGGCTGACGCGGTCATCCGGGAAAAACTGTTTTTT. It codes for CSARADAVIREKLFF.

This clonotype was seen more than once but under ten times. J is TRBJ1-4 and V is TRBV6-1; D is unresolved. Trimming cost V 5 bases and J 5 bases, with 15 bases left between them. Germline CDR1 MNHNS, CDR2 SASEGT. The CDR3 is 15 residues long. The CDR3 DNA follows: TGTGCCAGCAGTTACCTCCAAAGCTTCAATGAAAAACTGTTTTTT. It is translated as CASSYLQSFNEKLFF.

This clonotype was picked up many times. The V gene is TRBV7-9, the J gene TRBJ2-1; D may match TRBD1 or TRBD2 (6 bases each). CDR1 is SEHNR and CDR2 is FQNEAQ in the germline V gene (reference sequence). V lost 3 bases and J 5 bases, leaving 20 bases between the germline ends. The CDR3 consists of 17 residues. The CDR3, as DNA: TGTGCCAGCAGCTTTCCCTCTTGGGGGGCCTCTCACAATGAGCAGTTCTTC. Protein product: CASSFPSWGASHNEQFF.

In regard to this clonotype: Just one base apart from a much larger clone, this may be a read error. The chain employs TRBV20-1 and TRBJ2-7, with no clear D. Germline-derived CDR1 and CDR2 are DFQATT and SNEGSKA (reference sequence). This CDR3 has 11 residues. In nucleotides, the CDR3 is TGCAGTGTCCCGTTAAACTACGAGCAGCACTTC. Residues: CSVPLNYEQHF.

As concerns this clonotype: Possible read error: a much larger clone is one base away. The V call is TRBV6-4, the J call TRBJ2-3; a possible D gene is TRBD1 (6 bases). From germline, CDR1 is MRHNA and CDR2 SNTAGT. The CDR3 has 13 residues. Trimming pared 7 bases from V and 2 bases from J, leaving 10 bases between. The CDR3 DNA is TGTGCCAGCAAAGACAGGTCCACAGATACGCAGTATTTT. The encoded protein is CASKDRSTDTQYF.

This clonotype was recorded at least ten times. The chain joins TRBV28 to TRBJ2-1; possibly TRBD1 or TRBD2 for D (5 bases each). The length of the CDR3 is 15 residues. The V and J ends lost 3 bases and 4 bases respectively, with 13 bases between them. Germline CDR1 reads MDHEN; CDR2 reads SYDVKM. Here the CDR3 reads CASSFSPREYNEQFF. DNA for the CDR3: TGTGCCAGCAGTTTTTCTCCCAGGGAGTACAATGAGCAGTTCTTC.

The chain combines TRBV4-2 with TRBJ2-3; tentatively, D is TRBD1 (6 bases). Trimming took off 4 bases at V and 4 bases at J, with 21 bases between the two ends. This CDR3 comprises 17 residues. In germline, CDR1 is LGHNA, CDR2 YNFKEQ. CDR3 in DNA: TGTGCCAGCAGCCCCTCCCGACCGTACCCAGGGGCAGATACGCAGTATTTT. As protein: CASSPSRPYPGADTQYF.

This clonotype was counted many times. This chain uses TRBV9 with TRBJ2-7; D gene uncertain. V was clipped by 0 bases and J by 6 bases, with 13 bases between them. In germline, CDR1 is SGDLS, CDR2 YYNGEE. The CDR3 runs 14 residues. CDR3 sequence: CASSVGYGSGEQYF. The CDR3 region has the DNA TGTGCCAGCAGCGTAGGTTATGGCAGTGGCGAGCAGTACTTC.